The source of this TCR beta chain is a study of blood T cell repertoires in COVID-19. Trimming took off 4 bases at V and 4 bases at J, with 11 bases between the two ends. The CDR3 sequence is 15 residues long. In germline, CDR1 is SGHAT, CDR2 FQDESV (reference sequence). This clone was seen just once. Libraries were prepared by immunoSEQ multiplex PCR; TCRdb keeps only in-frame clonotypes and omits some of them. The sample yields roughly 100,000 clones, about 80% seen once. The sequence came from a woman aged 70-85 years with acute or convalescent COVID-19. Material: peripheral blood. The V gene is TRBV11-1, the J gene TRBJ1-6; D not certain. DNA for the CDR3: TGTGCCAGCAGCTCCTCCTCGGGTTATAATTCACCCCTCCACTTT. Its protein product is CASSSSSGYNSPLHF.